One and the same sample provided the 15 T cell receptor beta chains below, sequenced in a study of T cell responses to AZD1222 COVID-19 vaccine. Assay: immunoSEQ multiplex PCR; the TCRdb copy retains only in-frame clones and omits some. Of some 61,000 clones listed, roughly 90% are singletons. Sequencing was performed on peripheral blood, taken on day 0 of AZD1222 vaccination. The source of these receptors is an adult in good health.

In DNA, the CDR3 is TGCGCCAGCAGTCATTCGAGGGGGAAGTGGAACACCGGGGAGCTGTTTTTT. Encoded protein: CASSHSRGKWNTGELFF. The J gene is TRBJ2-2, the V gene TRBV23-1, with D possibly being TRBD1 (6 bases). TRBV23-1 is an ORF, and what it does is uncertain. The CDR3 totals 17 residues. With 3 bases removed from V and 1 base from J, the gap between germline ends came to 15 bases.

The chain combines TRBV7-2 with TRBJ1-2, with 7 positions matching TRBD1. The germline CDR1 and CDR2 sequences are SGHTA and FQGNSA. V lost 2 bases and J lost 3; bases outside the gene matches: 6. The CDR3 runs to 15 residues. The CDR3 protein is CASSLKFGTDYGYTF. CDR3 DNA sequence: TGTGCCAGCAGCTTAAAGTTCGGGACAGACTATGGCTACACCTTC.

J is TRBJ1-1 and V is TRBV4-1; 9 bases line up with TRBD1. There are 14 residues in the CDR3. The V gene end was trimmed by 4 bases and the J gene end by 5 bases; junction bases not matched to a gene: 5. Germline V CDR1 and CDR2: MGHRA, YSYEKL. The DNA for the CDR3 is TGCGCCAGCAGCCTCCCGACAGGGGGAACTGAAGCTTTCTTT. This translates into CASSLPTGGTEAFF.

The genes are TRBV19 and TRBJ2-1; a weak D match, TRBD1 (5 bases). The CDR3 spans 13 residues. V lost 7 bases and J lost 8, with 15 bases in between. The germline CDR1 and CDR2 sequences are LNHDA and SQIVND (reference sequence). CDR3: CASTGGIGDEQFF. DNA of the CDR3: TGTGCCAGTACAGGTGGGATAGGGGATGAGCAGTTCTTC.

Written as DNA, the CDR3 is TGTGCCAGCAGCCAAGAAGGCGCGCGTCAGGGGTCCTATGGCTACACCTTC. Protein: CASSQEGARQGSYGYTF. V gene TRBV4-2 combines with J gene TRBJ1-2; D perhaps matches TRBD1 (6 bases). Germline-derived CDR1 and CDR2 are LGHNA and YNFKEQ. The CDR3 runs to 17 residues. Trimming removed 0 bases at V and 4 bases at J, with 18 bases between.

V is TRBV5-5 and J is TRBJ1-2, with 12 bases matching TRBD1. Germline V gene sequence: CDR1 SGHKS, CDR2 YYEKEE (reference sequence). CDR3 length equals 14 residues. With V trimmed by 3 bases and J by 6 bases, 3 bases remained unmatched. The CDR3 is CASSWDRGQDGYTF. The CDR3, as DNA: TGTGCCAGCAGCTGGGACAGGGGGCAGGATGGCTACACCTTC.

V usage is TRBV5-1 and J usage is TRBJ2-7; D is possibly TRBD2 (7 bases). The V gene's germline CDR1 is SGHRS and CDR2 YFSETQ. V lost 0 bases and J lost 3, with 10 bases in between. There are 14 residues in the CDR3. CDR3 sequence (DNA): TGCGCCAGCAGCTTGGTCGGGGGGCGCTACGAGCAGTACTTC. The encoded protein is CASSLVGGRYEQYF.

This clone showed up just once. The rearrangement joins TRBV5-5 to TRBJ2-7; D is perhaps TRBD1 or TRBD2 (5 bases each). V shed 4 bases and J shed 3 bases, with 14 bases lying between them. This CDR3 spans 14 amino acids. From germline, CDR1 is SGHKS and CDR2 YYEKEE (reference sequence). The CDR3 reads CASSVAGTIYEQYF. The CDR3 nucleotides are TGTGCCAGCAGCGTGGCCGGGACGATCTACGAGCAGTACTTC.

The gene calls are TRBV6-4 and TRBJ2-3; TRBD2 aligns across 10 bases. Trimming at V came to 4 bases and at J to 4 bases, leaving 5 bases not matched to a gene. The CDR3 is made up of 15 amino acids. CDR1 and CDR2 (germline): MRHNA, SNTAGT. CDR3 sequence (DNA): TGTGCCAGCAGTGCTAGCGGGGGCTCGTCAGATACGCAGTATTTT. Its protein product is CASSASGGSSDTQYF.

The chain combines TRBV6-6 with TRBJ2-3; 8 positions agree with TRBD2. Unmatched junction bases numbered 3, after V lost 2 bases and J lost 2 bases. Germline-derived CDR1 and CDR2 are MNHNY and SVGAGI (reference sequence). The CDR3 is 15 residues long. CDR3 in amino acids: CASSYGGGPTDTQYF. The CDR3, as DNA: TGTGCCAGCAGTTACGGCGGGGGGCCCACAGATACGCAGTATTTT.

The chain employs TRBV6-2 or TRBV6-3 and TRBJ1-1; TRBD1 aligns across 8 bases. Trimming cost V 5 bases and J 0 bases; bases outside gene matches: 5. Germline CDR1 reads MNHEY; CDR2 reads SVGEGT. This CDR3 region has 15 residues. The CDR3 nucleotides read TGTGCCAGCAGTCCCTTGGGACAGGTGAACACTGAAGCTTTCTTT. It encodes CASSPLGQVNTEAFF.

V is TRBV4-2 and J is TRBJ1-1, with D tentatively TRBD1 (5 bases). Germline assignment: CDR1 LGHNA and CDR2 YNFKEQ. V dropped 1 base and J dropped 6 bases, with 12 bases sitting between them. The CDR3 sequence is 14 residues long. The CDR3, as DNA: TGTGCCAGCAGCCAAGCAAGGGGTAGTGCTGAAGCTTTCTTT. This codes for CASSQARGSAEAFF.

This chain uses TRBV24-1 with TRBJ2-7; D might be TRBD1 or TRBD2, each matching 5 bases. The length of the CDR3 is 14 residues. V was trimmed by 6 bases and J by 2 bases, leaving 13 bases between them. From germline, CDR1 is KGHDR and CDR2 SFDVKD. CDR3: CATSPTERAYEQYF. CDR3 sequence (DNA): TGTGCCACCAGTCCGACAGAGAGGGCCTACGAGCAGTACTTC.

A single count supports this clone. CDR3: CASSQGLAGGNEQFF. The DNA of the CDR3 is TGTGCCAGCAGTCAAGGACTAGCGGGGGGCAATGAGCAGTTCTTC. J is TRBJ2-1 and V is TRBV7-2, with 14 positions matching TRBD2. J was trimmed by 6 bases and V by 6 bases; bases with no gene match: 4. The CDR3 runs 15 residues. CDR1 SGHTA and CDR2 FQGNSA come from the germline V gene. Together with reference TRBV7-2 and TRBJ2-1, the CDR3 gives the full variable domain: GAGVSQSPSNKVTEKGKDVELRCDPISGHTALYWYRQSLGQGLEFLIYFQGNSAPDKSGLPSDRFSAERTGGSVSTLTIQRTQQEDSAVYLCASSQGLAGGNEQFFGPGTRLTVL.

This chain links TRBV19 with TRBJ1-5; no definite D call. The germline CDR1 and CDR2 sequences are LNHDA and SQIVND (reference sequence). CDR3 length equals 19 residues. Trimming removed 3 bases at V and 0 bases at J, with 21 bases between. This CDR3 is CASSIGQPLEFYSNQPQHF. The CDR3 coding sequence is TGTGCCAGTAGTATTGGGCAGCCACTAGAATTTTATAGCAATCAGCCCCAGCATTTT.